Listed below are T cell receptor beta chains from one sample, sequenced in a study of vaccination and CD4 T cells after COVID-19. What these receptors recognize is not known. TCRdb redid the calling of the PCR reads with MiXCR, one entry per CDR3 protein. The data show approximately 9,800 distinct CDR3 sequences, roughly 35% seen once. The specimen sequenced was CD4+ T cells from blood, cultured in vitro. All receptors come from a human donor in good health. CDR3s include the opening cysteine and the closing phenylalanine or tryptophan. The order of the fields is V gene, clone size, D gene, J gene, CDR3 DNA, CDR3 protein. D genes are given only for firm matches. Some rows mark clone size as missing; the rest say once, few, many or name a class of expanded clone.

v_call: TRBV6-1; clone_size: few; d_call: TRBD2; j_call: TRBJ2-7; cdr3_nt: TGTGCCAGCAGGCGGGGGGAAGGTCCCTACGAGCAGTACTTC; cdr3_aa: CASRRGEGPYEQYF
v_call: TRBV29-1; clone_size: -; d_call: -; j_call: TRBJ2-2; cdr3_nt: TGCAGCGGGTGGCAGGGCGGTTCCGGGGAGCTGTTTTTT; cdr3_aa: CSGWQGGSGELFF
v_call: TRBV28; clone_size: few; d_call: -; j_call: TRBJ1-2; cdr3_nt: TGTGCCAGCAGTTTATTTATTTCCGGCGCGGGGAATGATGGCTACACCTTC; cdr3_aa: CASSLFISGAGNDGYTF
v_call: TRBV12-3/TRBV12-4; clone_size: -; d_call: TRBD1; j_call: TRBJ1-5; cdr3_nt: TGTGCCAGCAGTCCAGGACAGGGACGGATTATTCAGCCCCAGCATTTT; cdr3_aa: CASSPGQGRIIQPQHF
v_call: TRBV4-3; clone_size: once; d_call: -; j_call: TRBJ2-5; cdr3_nt: TGCGCCAGCAGCCAATCGGGTGGGGGAAAGCAAGAGACCCAGTACTTC; cdr3_aa: CASSQSGGGKQETQYF
v_call: TRBV19; clone_size: few; d_call: TRBD1; j_call: TRBJ1-6; cdr3_nt: TGTGCCAGTAGACACAGGGGTAATTCACCCCTCCACTTT; cdr3_aa: CASRHRGNSPLHF
v_call: TRBV10-2; clone_size: -; d_call: -; j_call: TRBJ1-5; cdr3_nt: TGCGCCAGCATTAATAGACAGCCCCAGCATTTT; cdr3_aa: CASINRQPQHF
v_call: TRBV6-1; clone_size: -; d_call: -; j_call: TRBJ2-1; cdr3_nt: TGTGCCTGTGGGCGAGACTCCTACAATGAGCAGTTCTTC; cdr3_aa: CACGRDSYNEQFF
v_call: TRBV7-9; clone_size: few; d_call: -; j_call: TRBJ2-5; cdr3_nt: TGTGCCAGCAGCCTTACCAGGGACCAGCAAGAGACCCAGTACTTC; cdr3_aa: CASSLTRDQQETQYF
v_call: TRBV6-2/TRBV6-3; clone_size: -; d_call: -; j_call: TRBJ1-2; cdr3_nt: TGTGCCAGCAGGATCAGGGGTGAGGGCTACACCTTC; cdr3_aa: CASRIRGEGYTF
v_call: TRBV19; clone_size: few; d_call: TRBD1; j_call: TRBJ2-1; cdr3_nt: TGTGCCAGTAGAAGATCTTCGGACAGGGCTATCAATGAGCAGTTCTTC; cdr3_aa: CASRRSSDRAINEQFF
v_call: TRBV15; clone_size: -; d_call: -; j_call: TRBJ1-1; cdr3_nt: TGTGCCACCAGCAGAGATGGACGTTCCGGGATCCCCTGGCGCACTGAAGCTTTCTTT; cdr3_aa: CATSRDGRSGIPWRTEAFF
v_call: TRBV5-1; clone_size: few; d_call: -; j_call: TRBJ2-7; cdr3_nt: TGCGCCAGCAGCTTGGGCGTGGGATTCGAGCAGTACTTC; cdr3_aa: CASSLGVGFEQYF
v_call: TRBV6-1; clone_size: few; d_call: TRBD1; j_call: TRBJ1-3; cdr3_nt: TGTGCCAGCAGTGAAGCCGGACAGGGGCGGCCCATATATTTT; cdr3_aa: CASSEAGQGRPIYF
v_call: TRBV5-4; clone_size: -; d_call: -; j_call: TRBJ1-6; cdr3_nt: TGTGCCAGCAGCCCGGGCGCCGGAGGGTCCTATAATTCACCCCTCCACTTT; cdr3_aa: CASSPGAGGSYNSPLHF
v_call: TRBV10-3; clone_size: few; d_call: -; j_call: TRBJ1-1; cdr3_nt: TGTGCCATCAGTGAGTCGACCTTTATGAACACTGAAGCTTTCTTT; cdr3_aa: CAISESTFMNTEAFF
v_call: TRBV12-3/TRBV12-4; clone_size: -; d_call: TRBD1; j_call: TRBJ1-2; cdr3_nt: TGTGCCAGCAGCCGGGGACAGCCTCCTAACTATGGCTACACCTTC; cdr3_aa: CASSRGQPPNYGYTF
v_call: TRBV11-2; clone_size: -; d_call: -; j_call: TRBJ2-7; cdr3_nt: TGTGCCAGCAGCTTAGGGGCAGGGTCCCACGAGCAGTACTTC; cdr3_aa: CASSLGAGSHEQYF
v_call: TRBV9; clone_size: -; d_call: TRBD1; j_call: TRBJ2-7; cdr3_nt: TGTGCCAGCAGCGTAGCTCCGCACAGGGGGGTTGAGCAGTACTTC; cdr3_aa: CASSVAPHRGVEQYF
v_call: TRBV7-2; clone_size: few; d_call: TRBD2; j_call: TRBJ2-3; cdr3_nt: TGTGCCAGCAGCTCAACGGGACTAGTGGTTCGAACAGATACGCAGTATTTT; cdr3_aa: CASSSTGLVVRTDTQYF
v_call: TRBV11-3; clone_size: -; d_call: -; j_call: TRBJ2-6; cdr3_nt: TGTGCCAGCAGCTTAGTAATTGCCTCTGGGGCCAACGTCCTGACTTTC; cdr3_aa: CASSLVIASGANVLTF
v_call: TRBV27; clone_size: -; d_call: TRBD1; j_call: TRBJ2-7; cdr3_nt: TGTGCCAGCAGTCTACACGGACAGGGGAGGGAGCAGTACTTC; cdr3_aa: CASSLHGQGREQYF
v_call: TRBV20-1; clone_size: -; d_call: TRBD1; j_call: TRBJ2-7; cdr3_nt: TGCAGTGCCCCGGGACAGGGGGGGAACGAGCAGTACTTC; cdr3_aa: CSAPGQGGNEQYF
v_call: TRBV11-1; clone_size: few; d_call: -; j_call: TRBJ1-6; cdr3_nt: TGTGCCAGCAGCTTAAGTTCCGGTTCACCCCTCCACTTT; cdr3_aa: CASSLSSGSPLHF
v_call: TRBV6-1; clone_size: few; d_call: -; j_call: TRBJ1-5; cdr3_nt: TGTGCCAGCAGGGAGCAAGAGGGTGGCAATCAGCCCCAGCATTTT; cdr3_aa: CASREQEGGNQPQHF
v_call: TRBV2; clone_size: once; d_call: -; j_call: TRBJ2-7; cdr3_nt: TGTGCCAGCAGTCTGGTCCCGGCCTACGAGCAGTACTTC; cdr3_aa: CASSLVPAYEQYF
v_call: TRBV6-2/TRBV6-3; clone_size: -; d_call: -; j_call: TRBJ1-5; cdr3_nt: TGTGCCAGCAGGGGAAATCAGCCCCAGCATTTT; cdr3_aa: CASRGNQPQHF
v_call: TRBV10-3; clone_size: -; d_call: -; j_call: TRBJ1-6; cdr3_nt: TGTGCCATCAGTGCCTTATCGGGGTTTAATTCACCCCTCCACTTT; cdr3_aa: CAISALSGFNSPLHF
v_call: TRBV6-1; clone_size: few; d_call: TRBD1; j_call: TRBJ2-7; cdr3_nt: TGTGCCAGCAGTGAGTCACAGGGGCCCTTCGAGCAAGAGCAGTACTTC; cdr3_aa: CASSESQGPFEQEQYF
v_call: TRBV7-9; clone_size: -; d_call: TRBD2; j_call: TRBJ2-7; cdr3_nt: TGTGCCAGCGGACTAGCGGTTTCCTACGAGCAGTACTTC; cdr3_aa: CASGLAVSYEQYF
v_call: TRBV7-9; clone_size: -; d_call: TRBD1; j_call: TRBJ1-2; cdr3_nt: TGTGCCAGCAGCTTAGTGGCAGGGGGCGGCTATGGCTACACCTTC; cdr3_aa: CASSLVAGGGYGYTF
v_call: TRBV6-5; clone_size: -; d_call: -; j_call: TRBJ2-1; cdr3_nt: TGTGCCAGCAGTTACTCCTCAGGGACGTACAATGAGCAGTTCTTC; cdr3_aa: CASSYSSGTYNEQFF
v_call: TRBV19; clone_size: -; d_call: -; j_call: TRBJ2-3; cdr3_nt: TGTGCCAGTAGTAGGCGGGGGCAGGGGGATACGCAGTATTTT; cdr3_aa: CASSRRGQGDTQYF
v_call: TRBV7-2; clone_size: -; d_call: TRBD2; j_call: TRBJ2-3; cdr3_nt: TGTGCCAGCAGTATTAGCGGGAGGGCCTCGACAGATACGCAGTATTTT; cdr3_aa: CASSISGRASTDTQYF
v_call: TRBV7-2; clone_size: few; d_call: -; j_call: TRBJ2-7; cdr3_nt: TGTGCCAGCAGCTTATCCGGTGGAAGTGGCGAGCAGTACTTC; cdr3_aa: CASSLSGGSGEQYF
v_call: TRBV10-2; clone_size: few; d_call: TRBD2; j_call: TRBJ2-7; cdr3_nt: TGCGCCAGCAGTGATTTGGCGGGAGGATGGGGAGAGCAGTACTTC; cdr3_aa: CASSDLAGGWGEQYF